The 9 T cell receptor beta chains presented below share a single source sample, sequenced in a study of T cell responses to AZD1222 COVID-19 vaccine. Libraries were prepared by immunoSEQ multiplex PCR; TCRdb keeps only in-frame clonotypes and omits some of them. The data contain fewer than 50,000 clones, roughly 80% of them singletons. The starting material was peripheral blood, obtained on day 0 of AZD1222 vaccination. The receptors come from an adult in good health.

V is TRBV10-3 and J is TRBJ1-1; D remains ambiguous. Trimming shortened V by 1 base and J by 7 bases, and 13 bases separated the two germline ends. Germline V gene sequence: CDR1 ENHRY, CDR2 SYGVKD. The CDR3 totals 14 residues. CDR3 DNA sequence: TGTGCCATCAGTGAGTGGCAAACCGAGGGTGAAGCTTTCTTT. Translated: CAISEWQTEGEAFF.

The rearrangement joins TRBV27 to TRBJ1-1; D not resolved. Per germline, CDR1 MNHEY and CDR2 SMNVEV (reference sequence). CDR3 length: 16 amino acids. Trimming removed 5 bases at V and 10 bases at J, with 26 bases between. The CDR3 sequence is CASSQTSYGVAKGAFF. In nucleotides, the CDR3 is TGTGCCAGCAGTCAGACCTCTTACGGGGTCGCGAAGGGAGCTTTCTTT.

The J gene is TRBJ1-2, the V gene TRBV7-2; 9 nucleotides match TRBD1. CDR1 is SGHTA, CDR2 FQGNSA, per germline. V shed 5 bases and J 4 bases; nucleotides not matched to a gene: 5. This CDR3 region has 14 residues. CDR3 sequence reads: CASSPQGAVYGYTF. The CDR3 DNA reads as TGTGCCAGCAGCCCACAGGGGGCGGTCTATGGCTACACCTTC.

In nucleotides, the CDR3 is TGTGCCAGTAGTACGAGACAGAATTCACCCCTCCACTTT. This sequence encodes CASSTRQNSPLHF. The J gene is TRBJ1-6, the V gene TRBV19; D might be TRBD1 (5 bases). CDR1 LNHDA and CDR2 SQIVND come from the germline V gene (reference sequence). Trimming left V 4 bases short and J 7 bases short, with 8 bases between. This CDR3 region has 13 residues.

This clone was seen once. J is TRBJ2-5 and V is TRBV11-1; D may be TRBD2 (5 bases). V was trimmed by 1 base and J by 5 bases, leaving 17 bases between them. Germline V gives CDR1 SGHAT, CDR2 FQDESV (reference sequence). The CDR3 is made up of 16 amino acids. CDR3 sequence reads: CASSLGGLGSGETQYF. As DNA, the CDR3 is TGTGCCAGCAGCTTAGGAGGGCTTGGGAGTGGCGAGACCCAGTACTTC. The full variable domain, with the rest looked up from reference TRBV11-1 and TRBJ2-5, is EAEVAQSPRYKITEKSQAVAFWCDPISGHATLYWYRQILGQGPELLVQFQDESVVDDSQLPKDRFSAERLKGVDSTLKIQPAELGDSAMYLCASSLGGLGSGETQYFGPGTRLLVL.

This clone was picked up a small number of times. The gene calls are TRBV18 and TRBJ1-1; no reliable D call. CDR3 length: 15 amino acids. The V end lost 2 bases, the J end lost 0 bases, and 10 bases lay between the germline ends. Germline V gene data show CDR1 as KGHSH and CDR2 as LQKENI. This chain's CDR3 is CASSPGEEMNTEAFF. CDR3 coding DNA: TGTGCCAGCTCACCAGGGGAGGAAATGAACACTGAAGCTTTCTTT.

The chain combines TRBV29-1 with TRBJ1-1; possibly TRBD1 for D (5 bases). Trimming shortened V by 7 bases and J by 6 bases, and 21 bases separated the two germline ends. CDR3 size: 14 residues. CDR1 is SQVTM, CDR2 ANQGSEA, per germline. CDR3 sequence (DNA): TGCAGCGCCCTCGGGGCCGCAGGAGGGTCTGAAGCTTTCTTT. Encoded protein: CSALGAAGGSEAFF.

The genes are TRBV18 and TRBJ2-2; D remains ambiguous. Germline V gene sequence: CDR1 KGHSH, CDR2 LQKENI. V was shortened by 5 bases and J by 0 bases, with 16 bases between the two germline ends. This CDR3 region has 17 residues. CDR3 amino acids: CASSADLSSANTGELFF. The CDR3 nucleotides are TGTGCCAGCTCAGCGGATTTGTCATCAGCGAACACCGGGGAGCTGTTTTTT.

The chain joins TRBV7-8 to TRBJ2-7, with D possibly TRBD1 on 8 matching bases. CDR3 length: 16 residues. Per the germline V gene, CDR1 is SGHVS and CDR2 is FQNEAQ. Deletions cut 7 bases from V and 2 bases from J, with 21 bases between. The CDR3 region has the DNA TGTGCCAGCACCACAGGGGGGGGCTTCGTAACCTACGAGCAGTACTTC. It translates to CASTTGGGFVTYEQYF.